This T cell receptor beta chain comes out of a study of T-cell reconstitution after alpha-beta-depleted transplantation in children. This clonotype came up many times. The CDR3 length is 16 residues. Germline lookup yields CDR1 LGHDT and CDR2 YNNKEL (reference sequence). The V gene end was trimmed by 2 bases and the J gene end by 4 bases; junction bases not matched to a gene: 4. Using unique molecular identifiers, the investigators prepared the TCRbeta library. Each CDR3 protein gets one entry after TCRdb re-called the PCR reads with MiXCR. The sample records about 91,000 distinct CDR3 sequences, 8% to 9% being singletons.

The V gene is TRBV3-1, the J gene TRBJ2-3; 12 bases are shared with TRBD2. Sequenced here: PBMCs from the stem cell graft donor, sampled from the stem cell graft. The TCR comes from a human donor who donated a stem cell graft to a child with congenital amegakaryocytic thrombocytopenia. CDR3 residues: CASSQLAGGPADTQYF. For the CDR3, the DNA is TGTGCCAGCAGCCAACTAGCGGGAGGGCCTGCAGATACGCAGTATTTT.